This T cell receptor (beta chain) was sequenced in a study of T cell responses to AZD1222 COVID-19 vaccine. Sequencing used immunoSEQ multiplex PCR; TCRdb keeps in-frame clones, though not all of them. The profile shows tens of thousands of clones, approximately 90% of them singletons. With respect to this clone: As yet, its antigen is unknown.

V was cut by 2 bases and J by 5 bases, with 12 bases left in between. In germline, CDR1 is MDHEN, CDR2 SYDVKM. The CDR3 contains 14 residues. Study outcomes and limitations: Unmutated variant regions are reportedly the target of nearly half of TCRs that are spike-specific. Increased Spike-specific TCR breadth and depth were observed after two AZD1222 doses. After the peak T cell response, and only then, were repertoires sampled.

Sample: peripheral blood, taken on day 0 of AZD1222 vaccination. This TCR came from an adult in good health. V is TRBV28 and J is TRBJ2-5; D perhaps matches TRBD1 (6 bases). CDR3 DNA sequence: TGTGCCAGCAGTTTACCGGGGCAGGGGGAGACCCAGTACTTC. It encodes CASSLPGQGETQYF. Using reference TRBV28 and TRBJ2-5 for the parts outside the CDR3, the full variable domain is DVKVTQSSRYLVKRTGEKVFLECVQDMDHENMFWYRQDPGLGLRLIYFSYDVKMKEKGDIPEGYSVSREKKERFSLILESASTNQTSMYLCASSLPGQGETQYFGPGTRLLVL.